This T cell receptor beta chain was found in a study of T cell changes during pregnancy in multiple sclerosis. TCRdb's copy holds only in-frame clones and misses some; the assay was immunoSEQ multiplex PCR. The repertoire includes about 70,000 clones, less than 95% of them detected once, and 0.45% to 0.7% sits in the top ten. This CDR3 spans 18 amino acids. V lost 2 bases, J lost 0 bases, and 14 bases lay in between. Looked up from germline, CDR1 is SGHVS and CDR2 is FNYEAQ. This clone occurred once. Material: peripheral blood, obtained in the third trimester of pregnancy. This receptor was obtained from a female donor with multiple sclerosis, enrolled in a pregnancy study. The rearrangement joins TRBV7-6 to TRBJ2-6; a possible D gene is TRBD1 (5 bases). The CDR3 loop is CASSLWPGKSSGANVLTF. The CDR3 DNA reads as TGTGCCAGCAGCTTATGGCCAGGGAAATCCTCTGGGGCCAACGTCCTGACTTTC.